This T cell receptor beta chain was captured in a study of T cell responses to AZD1222 COVID-19 vaccine. CDR3 length equals 15 residues. Trimming pared 7 bases from V and 0 bases from J, leaving 16 bases between. The germline V gene has CDR1 MDHEN and CDR2 SYDVKM. The method was immunoSEQ multiplex PCR; TCRdb's version includes in-frame clones alone and lacks a portion of them. The data hold 130,000 to 150,000 clones, with roughly 92% observed a single time. This clonotype was obtained from an adult in good health. V is TRBV28 and J is TRBJ2-7; weak D call: TRBD1 (5 bases). Sequences were derived from peripheral blood, sampled on day 0 of AZD1222 vaccination. The chain's CDR3 is CASKPWQGSSYEQYF. CDR3 sequence (DNA): TGTGCCAGCAAGCCGTGGCAGGGAAGCTCCTACGAGCAGTACTTC. The entire variable domain, with the rest obtained from reference TRBV28 and TRBJ2-7, is as follows: DVKVTQSSRYLVKRTGEKVFLECVQDMDHENMFWYRQDPGLGLRLIYFSYDVKMKEKGDIPEGYSVSREKKERFSLILESASTNQTSMYLCASKPWQGSSYEQYFGPGTRLTVT.